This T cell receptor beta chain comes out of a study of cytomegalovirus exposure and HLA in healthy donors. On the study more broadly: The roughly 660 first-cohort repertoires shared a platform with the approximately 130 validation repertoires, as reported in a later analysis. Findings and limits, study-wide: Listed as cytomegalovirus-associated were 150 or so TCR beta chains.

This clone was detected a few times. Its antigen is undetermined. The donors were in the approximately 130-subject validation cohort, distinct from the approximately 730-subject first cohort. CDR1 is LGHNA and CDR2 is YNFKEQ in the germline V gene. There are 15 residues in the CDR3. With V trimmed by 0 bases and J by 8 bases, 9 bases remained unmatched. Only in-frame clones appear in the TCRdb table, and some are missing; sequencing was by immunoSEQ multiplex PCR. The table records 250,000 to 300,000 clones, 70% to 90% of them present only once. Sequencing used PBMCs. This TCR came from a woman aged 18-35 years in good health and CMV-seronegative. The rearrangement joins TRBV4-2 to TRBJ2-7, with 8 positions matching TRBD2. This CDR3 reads CASSQEASGSSQQYF. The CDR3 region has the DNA TGTGCCAGCAGCCAAGAAGCTAGCGGGTCCAGTCAGCAGTACTTC.